Below are 31 T cell receptor beta chains sequenced from a single sample in a study of blood T cell repertoires in COVID-19. Some clones are missing from TCRdb's copy, which holds only in-frame ones; the method was immunoSEQ multiplex PCR. Counted here are a few hundred thousand clones, around 89% occurring once; the ten biggest clones make up approximately 0.84%. The source material was peripheral blood. These receptors were obtained from a man aged 25 to 40 with acute or convalescent COVID-19.

The chain employs TRBV3-1 (or the pseudogene TRBV3-2) and TRBJ2-5; D is perhaps TRBD1 (5 bases). Trimming removed 4 bases at V and 6 bases at J, with 15 bases between. The CDR3 spans 14 residues. The germline gives CDR1 LGHDT, CDR2 YNNKEL (reference sequence). The CDR3 sequence: CASSLPGLSQTQYF. The CDR3, as DNA: TGTGCCAGCAGCCTGCCAGGGCTTAGTCAGACCCAGTACTTC.

V and J are TRBV19 and TRBJ1-1, with a tentative D call TRBD1 (5 bases). Trimming took 4 bases from V and 0 from J, leaving 12 bases between them. The CDR3 covers 15 residues. Germline V gene sequence: CDR1 LNHDA, CDR2 SQIVND (reference sequence). In DNA, the CDR3 is TGTGCCAGTAGTACACAGGTGGGAATGAACACTGAAGCTTTCTTT. It specifies CASSTQVGMNTEAFF.

This clone was detected once. The chain is built from TRBV11-2 and TRBJ2-1; the match to TRBD1 covers 8 bases. V was pared by 1 base and J by 10 bases, with 6 bases of the junction left unmatched. Germline V gene lookup returns CDR1 SGHAT and CDR2 FQNNGV. The CDR3 is 14 residues long. CDR3 DNA: TGTGCCAGCAGCTTAGGAGACAGGGGTCGCGAGCAGTTCTTC. This codes for CASSLGDRGREQFF.

The chain joins TRBV3-1 (or the pseudogene TRBV3-2) to TRBJ2-3; TRBD2 is a possible D gene (5 bases). V lost 4 bases to trimming and J lost 0 bases, with 14 bases between them. The CDR3 has 16 residues. The V gene's germline CDR1 is LGHDT and CDR2 YNNKEL (reference sequence). In DNA, the CDR3 is TGTGCCAGCAGCCCAACGAGCGGATTCAGCACAGATACGCAGTATTTT. Protein: CASSPTSGFSTDTQYF.

The rearrangement joins TRBV16 to TRBJ1-1; no clear D. Germline values: CDR1 KGHSY, CDR2 FQNENV. The CDR3 contains 12 residues. V dropped 1 base and J dropped 8 bases, with 8 bases sitting between them. The CDR3 sequence is CASSQFYEEAFF. The CDR3 DNA sequence: TGTGCCAGCAGCCAATTTTACGAGGAAGCTTTCTTT.

The rearrangement uses TRBV6-1 and TRBJ2-7; D is perhaps TRBD2 (6 bases). The CDR3 runs 15 residues. CDR1 and CDR2 from the germline V gene are MNHNS and SASEGT. Trimming shortened V by 1 base and J by 4 bases, and 14 bases separated the two germline ends. The DNA of the CDR3 is TGTGCCAGCAGTGAAGGCGGGACCACACCTTACGAGCAGTACTTC. Translated: CASSEGGTTPYEQYF.

The chain couples TRBV7-6 to TRBJ2-1; no reliable D call. The germline V and J ends were trimmed by 1 base and 7 bases, with 17 bases remaining between them. The CDR3 covers 16 residues. Per germline, CDR1 SGHVS and CDR2 FNYEAQ. The CDR3 here is CASSLVAPSLGNEQFF. In nucleotides, the CDR3 is TGTGCCAGCAGCTTAGTAGCCCCTTCGTTGGGTAATGAGCAGTTCTTC.

This clone was found a few times. A junction end diverges from the germline sequence, so it may reflect a read error. This chain uses TRBV7-7 with TRBJ2-5; 7 positions agree with TRBD2. Per the germline V gene, CDR1 is SSHAT and CDR2 is FNYEAQ (reference sequence). This CDR3 has 13 residues. This chain's CDR3 is CASSTGLEGTQYF. The CDR3, as DNA: TGTGCTAGCAGCACCGGACTAGAGGGGACCCAGTACTTC. The entire variable domain, with the rest obtained from reference TRBV7-7 and TRBJ2-5, is as follows: GAGVSQSPRYKVTKRGQDVTLRCDPISSHATLYWYQQALGQGPEFLTYFNYEAQPDKSGLPSDRFSAERPEGSISTLTIQRTEQRDSAMYRCASSTGLEGTQYFGPGTRLLVL.

V gene TRBV2 combines with J gene TRBJ1-2, with 7 positions matching TRBD1. The CDR3 covers 13 residues. The V gene's germline CDR1 is SNHLY and CDR2 FYNNEI. J lost 6 bases, V lost 6 bases, and 7 bases had no gene match. The CDR3 is CASRTTGWDGYTF. As DNA, the CDR3 is TGTGCCAGCAGAACGACAGGGTGGGATGGCTACACCTTC.

V and J are TRBV6-6 and TRBJ2-6, with 9 bases matching TRBD1. Germline CDR1 MNHNY, CDR2 SVGAGI (reference sequence). Trimming at V came to 6 bases and at J to 4 bases, leaving 19 bases not matched to a gene. The CDR3 totals 20 residues. The CDR3 spells CASSRRSPGQGVGGANVLTF. The CDR3 DNA is TGTGCCAGCAGCCGACGGAGCCCGGGACAGGGAGTGGGAGGGGCCAACGTCCTGACTTTC.

The V gene is TRBV7-8, the J gene TRBJ2-3; TRBD1 matches 9 bases. V lost 5 bases, J lost 6 bases, and 9 bases stayed unmatched. This CDR3 has 15 amino acids. The V gene's germline CDR1 is SGHVS and CDR2 FQNEAQ. The CDR3 region is CASSPNRGRGDTQYF. The CDR3 nucleotides read TGTGCCAGCAGCCCAAACAGGGGGCGTGGGGATACGCAGTATTTT.

This clone was counted between two and nine times. The V gene is TRBV27, the J gene TRBJ1-2; D uncertain. The CDR3 is 13 residues long. V gave up 2 bases and J gave up 14 bases, with 18 bases separating them. In germline, CDR1 is MNHEY, CDR2 SMNVEV (reference sequence). CDR3 nucleotides: TGTGCCAGCAGTTTACAGGTCTCGACGGTCCCTACCTTC. Its protein product is CASSLQVSTVPTF.

The V gene is TRBV28, the J gene TRBJ1-3; 7 bases fit TRBD1. The CDR3 totals 15 residues. CDR1 is MDHEN and CDR2 is SYDVKM in the germline V gene. The J segment lost 0 bases and the V segment lost 8 bases, leaving 7 bases of the junction unmatched. The chain's CDR3 is CASERTGDSGNTIYF. The CDR3 DNA follows: TGTGCCAGCGAACGGACAGGAGACTCTGGAAACACCATATATTTT.

The chain employs TRBV6-1 and TRBJ1-1; 8 nucleotides match TRBD1. V lost 0 bases, J lost 9 bases, and 3 bases stayed unmatched. Germline V lookup: CDR1 MNHNS, CDR2 SASEGT. The CDR3 length is 13 residues. The CDR3 DNA follows: TGTGCCAGCAGTGAAGCTACAGGGGGGCAAGCTTTCTTT. Translation gives CASSEATGGQAFF.

This clone was recorded once. The chain has TRBV19 and TRBJ1-1; D unclear. Per germline, CDR1 LNHDA and CDR2 SQIVND (reference sequence). Trimming removed 7 bases at V and 0 bases at J, with 9 bases between. CDR3 length: 13 amino acids. The CDR3 DNA follows: TGTGCCAGTACTAACTCGATGAACACTGAAGCTTTCTTT. This codes for CASTNSMNTEAFF.

This chain uses TRBV4-1 with TRBJ1-2; a possible D gene is TRBD1 (6 bases). V gave up 4 bases and J gave up 7 bases, with 16 bases separating them. The CDR3 covers 14 residues. The germline gives CDR1 MGHRA, CDR2 YSYEKL. This chain's CDR3 is CASSPGAGYRGYTF. The CDR3 bases are TGCGCCAGCAGCCCAGGGGCAGGATATCGTGGCTACACCTTC.

The chain couples TRBV14 to TRBJ1-4, with a possible D match to TRBD1 (5 bases). Germline CDR1 SGHDN, CDR2 FVKESK. Trimming pared 2 bases from V and 7 bases from J, leaving 23 bases between. The CDR3 is made up of 18 amino acids. In DNA, the CDR3 is TGTGCCAGCAGCCAATTTACGGGTCCGGGCCAGGGCGGTGAAAAACTGTTTTTT. This codes for CASSQFTGPGQGGEKLFF.

V usage is TRBV24-1 and J usage is TRBJ1-5; D not resolved. The V and J ends lost 3 bases and 7 bases respectively, with 9 bases between them. The CDR3 is 13 residues long. CDR1 KGHDR and CDR2 SFDVKD come from the germline V gene. CDR3 region: CATSDRRSQPQHF. Written as DNA, the CDR3 is TGTGCCACCAGTGATCGGCGGTCCCAGCCCCAGCATTTT.

The J gene is TRBJ2-3, the V gene TRBV10-1; possibly TRBD1 for D (5 bases). Per germline, CDR1 WNHNN and CDR2 SYGVQD (reference sequence). V was pared by 3 bases and J by 0 bases, with 16 bases between. This CDR3 has 17 residues. The CDR3 is CASSDFMGPTSTDTQYF. The CDR3 nucleotides read TGCGCCAGCAGTGATTTCATGGGGCCAACCAGCACAGATACGCAGTATTTT.

The CDR3 reads CASSPLGLASYEQYF. CDR3 bases: TGCGCCAGCAGCCCCCTGGGACTAGCGAGCTACGAGCAGTACTTC. This chain links TRBV4-1 with TRBJ2-7; 10 bases align to TRBD2. With V trimmed by 4 bases and J by 3 bases, 6 bases remained unmatched. Per germline, CDR1 MGHRA and CDR2 YSYEKL. The CDR3 consists of 15 residues.

This rearrangement joins TRBV28 to TRBJ1-2, with D perhaps TRBD1 (6 bases). The CDR3 loop spans 12 amino acids. Germline values: CDR1 MDHEN, CDR2 SYDVKM. The V end was cut by 9 bases, the J end by 2 bases, with 10 bases between. The CDR3 sequence is CASWTVNYGYTF. The CDR3 DNA follows: TGTGCCAGTTGGACAGTAAACTATGGCTACACCTTC.

This chain joins TRBV29-1 and TRBJ2-1, with D perhaps matching TRBD2 (5 bases). Germline V gives CDR1 SQVTM, CDR2 ANQGSEA. This CDR3 is 17 amino acids long. The V end was cut by 6 bases, the J end by 1 base, with 22 bases between. The CDR3 coding sequence is TGCAGCGTCCCCGAACGCCCCAAGGCGGGTTCCTACAATGAGCAGTTCTTC. Its protein product is CSVPERPKAGSYNEQFF.

This rearrangement joins TRBV2 to TRBJ2-3; the D gene is possibly TRBD2 (6 bases). The CDR3 contains 12 residues. Germline V gene sequence: CDR1 SNHLY, CDR2 FYNNEI. V gave up 7 bases and J gave up 9 bases, with 14 bases separating them. CDR3 loop: CASTLGGRTQYF. DNA for the CDR3: TGTGCCAGCACGCTCGGGGGTAGGACGCAGTATTTT.

This chain uses TRBV24-1 with TRBJ1-1; 7 positions match TRBD1. The trim removed 3 bases at V and 12 bases at J, leaving 6 bases unmatched. Per the germline V gene, CDR1 is KGHDR and CDR2 is SFDVKD. The length of the CDR3 is 12 residues. The chain's CDR3 is CATSDRRDRTFF. DNA of the CDR3: TGTGCCACCAGTGATCGCCGGGACAGAACTTTCTTT.

This rearrangement joins TRBV27 to TRBJ2-7; TRBD2 agrees at 13 bases. The V segment lost 5 bases and the J segment 2 bases; nucleotides outside the gene matches: 18. The CDR3 loop spans 20 amino acids. Germline CDR1 and CDR2: MNHEY and SMNVEV (reference sequence). The CDR3 DNA sequence: TGTGCCAGCAGTCCACACCCCGGGACTAGCGGGAATCTATTTGCCTACGAGCAGTACTTC. Translated, it gives CASSPHPGTSGNLFAYEQYF.

The chain has TRBV9 and TRBJ2-3, with 9 bases fitting TRBD2. With 3 bases clipped from V and 1 base from J, the junction kept 9 bases outside the gene matches. The germline V gene encodes CDR1 SGDLS and CDR2 YYNGEE. The CDR3 runs to 17 residues. The CDR3 protein is CASSGRLAGVRTDTQYF. The CDR3 DNA is TGTGCCAGCAGCGGTCGTTTAGCGGGAGTTCGCACAGATACGCAGTATTTT.

The J gene is TRBJ2-3, the V gene TRBV5-1; a possible D gene is TRBD2 (7 bases). The CDR3 is made up of 16 amino acids. V lost 0 bases and J 1 base, leaving 12 bases between the germline ends. The germline V gene has CDR1 SGHRS and CDR2 YFSETQ. This CDR3 reads CASSLGAGARTDTQYF. The CDR3 nucleotides are TGCGCCAGCAGCTTGGGTGCGGGGGCACGCACAGATACGCAGTATTTT.

The chain couples TRBV3-1 (or the pseudogene TRBV3-2) to TRBJ2-7, with unresolved D. The germline gives CDR1 LGHDT, CDR2 YNNKEL (reference sequence). Trimming pared 3 bases from V and 3 bases from J, leaving 18 bases between. This CDR3 spans 16 amino acids. The CDR3 sequence: CASSHFLRDTNYEQYF. The CDR3 DNA is TGTGCCAGCAGCCATTTCCTGAGAGACACGAACTACGAGCAGTACTTC.

The V gene is TRBV29-1, the J gene TRBJ2-5; the match to TRBD2 covers 10 bases. Germline CDR1 is SQVTM and CDR2 is ANQGSEA. With V trimmed by 0 bases and J by 2 bases, 12 bases remained unmatched. The CDR3 totals 18 residues. The CDR3 region has the DNA TGCAGCGTTGAAGATCATCTCGCTAGCGGGGGCCCTCAAGAGACCCAGTACTTC. It codes for CSVEDHLASGGPQETQYF.

In DNA form, the CDR3 reads TGTGCCAGCAGTATAGGGGGCGATTGGCAGCCCCAGCATTTT. It specifies CASSIGGDWQPQHF. The J gene is TRBJ1-5, the V gene TRBV28, with 7 bases matching TRBD1. V shed 5 bases and J 7 bases; nucleotides not matched to a gene: 8. The CDR3 runs to 14 residues. Per germline, CDR1 MDHEN and CDR2 SYDVKM.

The chain joins TRBV9 to TRBJ2-1; 10 nucleotides align to TRBD2. This CDR3 is built from 17 residues. The V and J ends lost 4 bases and 5 bases, in that order; junction bases with no gene match: 12. CDR1 SGDLS and CDR2 YYNGEE come from the germline V gene. The CDR3 spells CASSPVPLAGEDNEQFF. The CDR3 DNA is TGTGCCAGCAGCCCAGTCCCCCTAGCGGGGGAAGACAATGAGCAGTTCTTC.